Shown below are 8 T cell receptor beta chains from a single sample sequenced in a study of T cells in Graves' hyperthyroidism and ophthalmopathy. RNA transcripts were the template for amplifying TCR beta CDR3 regions. An initial round of RT-PCR targeting the TCR CDR3 relied on the HTBI primer set. TCRdb ran MiXCR on the multiplex PCR reads and lists one entry per CDR3 protein. The data contain just under 750,000 distinct CDR3 sequences, 35% of them singletons. The sample was blood. These receptors all come from a woman aged 40 to 50 with Graves' hyperthyroidism.

This clonotype was seen ten or more times. The chain uses TRBV19 and TRBJ2-7; no reliable D call. Germline-derived CDR1 and CDR2 are LNHDA and SQIVND (reference sequence). This CDR3 contains 14 residues. V lost 5 bases, J lost 2 bases, and 13 bases lay in between. CDR3 nucleotides: TGTGCCAGTAGTTCCCAGTTCCTGCCCTACGAGCAGTACTTC. It specifies CASSSQFLPYEQYF.

This clonotype was counted only a few times. This chain connects TRBV24-1 to TRBJ1-5, with D possibly TRBD1 on 5 matching bases. CDR1 is KGHDR, CDR2 SFDVKD, per germline. Trimming took off 2 bases at V and 3 bases at J, with 10 bases between the two ends. The CDR3 extends over 15 amino acids. CDR3 in DNA: TGTGCCACCAGTGATTCACGACAGACCAATCAGCCCCAGCATTTT. It yields the protein CATSDSRQTNQPQHF.

This clonotype was seen repeatedly, ten times or more. The CDR3 coding sequence is TGTGCCAGCAGGTCCCCGCAAGGCTACACCTTC. Its translation: CASRSPQGYTF. The rearrangement links TRBV6-6 to TRBJ1-2; D is undetermined. Per the germline V gene, CDR1 is MNHNY and CDR2 is SVGAGI (reference sequence). The CDR3 spans 11 residues. Trimming stripped 6 bases from V and 8 bases from J, with 10 bases between.

This clonotype was found a few times. The J gene is TRBJ1-2, the V gene TRBV12-3 or TRBV12-4; 8 nucleotides align to TRBD1. V lost 6 bases and J lost 0; bases outside the gene matches: 12. CDR3 length: 17 amino acids. CDR3 nucleotide sequence: TGTGCCAGCAGGAAAACCCGGGACAGGCAATCTAACTATGGCTACACCTTC. It specifies CASRKTRDRQSNYGYTF.

Remarks on this clonotype: A much larger clone is a single base away; this may be a read error. V is TRBV6-6 and J is TRBJ1-1; D ambiguous. The CDR3 runs to 11 residues. The germline CDR1 and CDR2 sequences are MNHNY and SVGAGI (reference sequence). CDR3 sequence (DNA): TGTGCCAGCGGTTACGAGCGTGAAGCTTTCTTT. This translates into CASGYEREAFF.

A few counts support this clonotype. The V call is TRBV7-9, the J call TRBJ1-2; D is perhaps TRBD1 (5 bases). Germline V lookup: CDR1 SEHNR, CDR2 FQNEAQ (reference sequence). Between the trimmed V and J ends, which lost 5 bases and 7 bases, there was a span of 20 bases. The CDR3 extends over 15 amino acids. The CDR3: CASSPQGLAVIGYTF. The CDR3 DNA reads TGTGCCAGCAGCCCCCAGGGTTTGGCGGTGATTGGCTACACCTTC. Full variable domain (rest looked up from reference TRBV7-9 and TRBJ1-2): DTGVSQNPRHKITKRGQNVTFRCDPISEHNRLYWYRQTLGQGPEFLTYFQNEAQLEKSRLLSDRFSAERPKGSFSTLEIQRTEQGDSAMYLCASSPQGLAVIGYTFGSGTRLTVV.

The rearrangement joins TRBV12-3 or TRBV12-4 to TRBJ2-7; 9 bases match TRBD1. V lost 5 bases and J lost 3; bases outside the gene matches: 5. CDR3 size: 14 residues. The CDR3, as DNA: TGTGCCAGCAGTATGCAGACAGGGGGCTACGAGCAGTACTTC. It codes for CASSMQTGGYEQYF.

This clonotype was counted many times. This sequence joins TRBV5-8 and TRBJ1-2; tentatively, D is TRBD1 (5 bases). This CDR3 is built from 12 residues. V lost 0 bases and J 12 bases, leaving 12 bases between the germline ends. Looked up from germline, CDR1 is SGHTS and CDR2 is YDEGEE. The CDR3 protein is CASSLVGREHTF. The CDR3 bases are TGTGCCAGCAGCTTGGTTGGCAGGGAACACACCTTC. The variable domain in full, with the rest retrieved from reference TRBV5-8 and TRBJ1-2, is EAGVTQSPTHLIKTRGQQATLRCSPISGHTSVYWYQQALGLGLQFLLWYDEGEERNRGNFPPRFSGRQFPNYSSELNVNALELEDSALYLCASSLVGREHTFGSGTRLTVV.